This note documents a single TCR beta chain sequence. Measured with immunoSEQ multiplex PCR; TCRdb has only the in-frame clones, and not every one. The sample holds fewer than 100,000 clones; 89% are singletons and the top ten take 0.41%. The data were obtained in a study of technical replicates of blood from a handful of donors. The CDR3 has 13 amino acids. Germline V CDR1 and CDR2: SGHDT, YYEEEE. V gave up 3 bases and J gave up 7 bases, with 11 bases separating them. The sample consisted of T cells isolated from PBMCs. V is TRBV5-6 and J is TRBJ1-5; D uncertain. The clonotype was recovered from a human donor in good health. As DNA, the CDR3 is TGTGCCAGCAGCTACAGTGCAGAACAGCCCCAGCATTTT. Encoded protein: CASSYSAEQPQHF.